This T cell receptor beta chain is from a study of blood T cell repertoires in COVID-19. Whole-study context: From the United States, Italy and Spain came samples of acute and convalescent COVID-19.

As handled by the study authors: Cell counts per sample came from amplifying reference gene primers. Data came from immunoSEQ multiplex PCR; TCRdb stores just in-frame clones and leaves some out. V and J calls and clone size come straight from that table; D and trimming were deduced from the DNA. There are roughly 250,000 clones in the sample; about 80% occur only once, and 15% to 17% lies in the top ten. It was during active infection that Seattle patients were enrolled and then longitudinally followed. V dropped 5 bases and J dropped 5 bases, with 12 bases sitting between them. Per germline, CDR1 LNHDA and CDR2 SQIVND (reference sequence). The CDR3 covers 13 residues.

The sample was peripheral blood. The TCR originated in a person between 65 and 79 years old with COVID-19, enrolled during active disease. The rearrangement joins TRBV19 to TRBJ2-5; no clear D. The CDR3 bases are TGTGCCAGTAGTCCCCGGGTTCGTGAGACCCAGTACTTC. It encodes CASSPRVRETQYF.